This T cell receptor beta chain emerged from a study of T-cell reconstitution after alpha-beta-depleted transplantation in children. Findings of the study overall: Reported findings indicate that, about two months after transplant, alpha-beta T cells came from several hundred expanded clones, which were derived from non-depleted graft cells.

This sample's TCRbeta library carried unique molecular identifier barcodes. MiXCR was run by TCRdb on the PCR reads, yielding one entry per CDR3 protein. The data show 500,000 to 650,000 distinct CDR3 sequences, 11% seen once. The trim removed 2 bases at V and 6 bases at J, leaving 4 bases unmatched. The CDR3 has 15 residues. Germline CDR1 and CDR2: KGHSH and LQKENI. In its sample, this clonotype was seen a few times. Its specificity is not known. This chain links TRBV18 with TRBJ2-1; 10 positions match TRBD2. The clonotype comes from a female patient aged 2-15 years who had a stem cell transplant for aplastic anemia, so the T cells may come from the graft donor. The specimen was PBMCs, mostly from graft donor cells, collected 180 days after TCRalphabeta/CD19-depleted stem cell transplant. The DNA for the CDR3 is TGTGCCAGCTCACCAATGAGCGGGAGGGCCAATGAGCAGTTCTTC. Translating it yields CASSPMSGRANEQFF.